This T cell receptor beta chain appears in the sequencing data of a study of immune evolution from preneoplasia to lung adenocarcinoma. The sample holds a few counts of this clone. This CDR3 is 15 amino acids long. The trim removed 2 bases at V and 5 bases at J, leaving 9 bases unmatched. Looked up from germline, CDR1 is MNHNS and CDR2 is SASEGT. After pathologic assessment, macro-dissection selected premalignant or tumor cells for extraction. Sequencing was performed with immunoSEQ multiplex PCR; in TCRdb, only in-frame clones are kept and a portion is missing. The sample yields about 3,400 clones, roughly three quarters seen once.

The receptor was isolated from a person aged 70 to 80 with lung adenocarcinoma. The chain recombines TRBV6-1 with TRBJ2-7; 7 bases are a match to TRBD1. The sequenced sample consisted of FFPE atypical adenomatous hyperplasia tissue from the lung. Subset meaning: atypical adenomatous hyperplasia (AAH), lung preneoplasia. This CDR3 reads CASSEWSNRGNEQYF. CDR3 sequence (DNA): TGTGCCAGCAGTGAATGGTCCAACAGGGGCAACGAGCAGTACTTC.